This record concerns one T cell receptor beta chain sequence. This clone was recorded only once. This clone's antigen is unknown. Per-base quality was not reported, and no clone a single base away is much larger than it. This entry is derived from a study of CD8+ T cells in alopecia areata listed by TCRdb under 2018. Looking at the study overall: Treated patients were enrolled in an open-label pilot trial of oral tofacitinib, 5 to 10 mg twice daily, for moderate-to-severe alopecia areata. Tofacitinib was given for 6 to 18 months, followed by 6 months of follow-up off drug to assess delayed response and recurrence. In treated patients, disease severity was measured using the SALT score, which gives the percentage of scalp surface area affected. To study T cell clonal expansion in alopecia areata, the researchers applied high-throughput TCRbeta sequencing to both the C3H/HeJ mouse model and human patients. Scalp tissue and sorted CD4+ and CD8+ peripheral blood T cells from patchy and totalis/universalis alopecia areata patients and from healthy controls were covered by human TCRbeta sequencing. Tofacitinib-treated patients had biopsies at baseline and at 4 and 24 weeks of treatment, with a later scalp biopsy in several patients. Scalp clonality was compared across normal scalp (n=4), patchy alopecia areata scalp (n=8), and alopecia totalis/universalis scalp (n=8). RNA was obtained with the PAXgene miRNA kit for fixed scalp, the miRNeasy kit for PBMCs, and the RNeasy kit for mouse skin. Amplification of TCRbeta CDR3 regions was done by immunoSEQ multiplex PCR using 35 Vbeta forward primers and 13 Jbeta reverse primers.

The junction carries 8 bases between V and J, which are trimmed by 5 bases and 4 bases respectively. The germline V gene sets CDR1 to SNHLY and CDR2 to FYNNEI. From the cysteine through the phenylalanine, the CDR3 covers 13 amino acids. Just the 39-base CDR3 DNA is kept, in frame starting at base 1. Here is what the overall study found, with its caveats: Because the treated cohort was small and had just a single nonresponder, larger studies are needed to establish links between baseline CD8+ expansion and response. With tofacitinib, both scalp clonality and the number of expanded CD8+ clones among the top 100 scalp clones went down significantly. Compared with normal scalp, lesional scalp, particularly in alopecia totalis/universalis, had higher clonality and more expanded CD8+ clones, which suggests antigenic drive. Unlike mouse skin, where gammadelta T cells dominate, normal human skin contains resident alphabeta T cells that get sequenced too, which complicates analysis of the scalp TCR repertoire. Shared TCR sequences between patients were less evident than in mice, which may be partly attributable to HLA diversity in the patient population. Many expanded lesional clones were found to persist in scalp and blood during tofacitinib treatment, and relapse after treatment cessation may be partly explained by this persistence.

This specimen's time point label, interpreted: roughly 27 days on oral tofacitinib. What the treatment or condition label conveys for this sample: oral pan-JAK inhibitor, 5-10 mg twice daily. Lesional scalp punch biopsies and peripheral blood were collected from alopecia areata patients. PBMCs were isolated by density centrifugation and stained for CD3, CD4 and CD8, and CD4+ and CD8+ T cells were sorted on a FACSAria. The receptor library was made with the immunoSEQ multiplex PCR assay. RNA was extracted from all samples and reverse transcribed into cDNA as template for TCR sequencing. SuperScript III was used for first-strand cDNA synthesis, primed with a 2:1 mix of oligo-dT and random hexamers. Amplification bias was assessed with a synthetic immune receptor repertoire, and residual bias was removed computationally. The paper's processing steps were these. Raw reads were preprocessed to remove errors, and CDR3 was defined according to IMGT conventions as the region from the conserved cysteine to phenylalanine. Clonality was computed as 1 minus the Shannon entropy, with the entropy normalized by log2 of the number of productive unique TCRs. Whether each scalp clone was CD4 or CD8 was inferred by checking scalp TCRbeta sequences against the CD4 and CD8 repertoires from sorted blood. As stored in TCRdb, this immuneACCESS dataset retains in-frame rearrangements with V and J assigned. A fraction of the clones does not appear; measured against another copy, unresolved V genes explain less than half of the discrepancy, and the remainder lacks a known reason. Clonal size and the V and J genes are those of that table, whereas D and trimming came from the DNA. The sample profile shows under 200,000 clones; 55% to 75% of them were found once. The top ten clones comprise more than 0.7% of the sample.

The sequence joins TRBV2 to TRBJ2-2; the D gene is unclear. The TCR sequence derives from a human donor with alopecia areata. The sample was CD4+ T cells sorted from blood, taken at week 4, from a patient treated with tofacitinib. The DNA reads TGTGCCAGCAGTCTTAGTAGCACCGGGGAGCTGTTTTTT. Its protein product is CASSLSSTGELFF. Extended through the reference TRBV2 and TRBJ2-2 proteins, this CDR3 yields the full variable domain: EPEVTQTPSHQVTQMGQEVILRCVPISNHLYFYWYRQILGQKVEFLVSFYNNEISEKSEIFDDQFSVERPDGSNFTLKIRSTKLEDSAMYFCASSLSSTGELFFGEGSRLTVL.